The next 27 T cell receptor beta chains were all read from a single sample in a study of cytomegalovirus exposure and HLA in healthy donors. Primers: 60 Vbeta forward and 13 Jbeta reverse. Libraries were prepared by immunoSEQ multiplex PCR; TCRdb keeps only in-frame clonotypes and omits some of them. The table has around 92,000 clones, about 70% seen once; the top ten hold around 14%. The sequenced material came from PBMCs. The origin of the receptors is a woman between 70 and 85 years old in good health and CMV-seropositive.

The chain has TRBV9 and TRBJ1-1; maybe TRBD1 (5 bases). The CDR3 is 14 amino acids. The germline V and J ends were trimmed by 0 bases and 4 bases, with 10 bases remaining between them. Germline V lookup: CDR1 SGDLS, CDR2 YYNGEE. This CDR3 is CASSVGGAVTEAFF. The CDR3, as DNA: TGTGCCAGCAGCGTAGGCGGGGCCGTCACTGAAGCTTTCTTT.

The chain is built from TRBV9 and TRBJ1-1; TRBD1 aligns across 7 bases. The CDR3 covers 15 residues. CDR1 and CDR2 from the germline V gene are SGDLS and YYNGEE. The junction had 10 bases not matched to a gene; V was cut back by 4 bases and J by 4 bases. The CDR3 loop reads CASSLQGIGSTEAFF. The CDR3 region has the DNA TGTGCCAGCAGCCTACAGGGGATAGGGAGCACTGAAGCTTTCTTT. Full variable domain (missing parts from reference TRBV9 and TRBJ1-1): DSGVTQTPKHLITATGQRVTLRCSPRSGDLSVYWYQQSLDQGLQFLIQYYNGEERAKGNILERFSAQQFPDLHSELNLSSLELGDSALYFCASSLQGIGSTEAFFGQGTRLTVV.

The chain joins TRBV27 to TRBJ1-1; tentative D call: TRBD1 (6 bases). The germline V gene has CDR1 MNHEY and CDR2 SMNVEV (reference sequence). This CDR3 has 14 residues. The V gene lost 7 bases and the J gene lost 5 bases, with 17 bases spanning the gap. The CDR3 sequence is CASITGGGGTEAFF. CDR3 in DNA: TGTGCCAGCATCACCGGAGGGGGGGGTACTGAAGCTTTCTTT.

The J gene is TRBJ1-5, the V gene TRBV19, with 11 bases matching TRBD1. With V trimmed by 1 base and J by 6 bases, 5 bases remained unmatched. The length of the CDR3 is 16 residues. The germline CDR1 and CDR2 sequences are LNHDA and SQIVND (reference sequence). Here the CDR3 reads CASSIGRTGGGQPQHF. The CDR3 DNA reads TGTGCCAGTAGTATAGGGCGGACAGGGGGCGGTCAGCCCCAGCATTTT.

There are a few counts of this clone. The chain employs TRBV5-1 and TRBJ2-1; 9 positions agree with TRBD1. Trimming cost V 0 bases and J 6 bases; bases outside gene matches: 7. The CDR3 loop spans 16 amino acids. The V gene's germline CDR1 is SGHRS and CDR2 YFSETQ. For the CDR3, the DNA is TGCGCCAGCAGCTTGGTTCGCTCGACAGGGGGCAATGAGCAGTTCTTC. Translating gives CASSLVRSTGGNEQFF. Looking up the rest from reference TRBV5-1 and TRBJ2-1 gives the full variable domain: KAGVTQTPRYLIKTRGQQVTLSCSPISGHRSVSWYQQTPGQGLQFLFEYFSETQRNKGNFPGRFSGRQFSNSRSEMNVSTLELGDSALYLCASSLVRSTGGNEQFFGPGTRLTVL.

In its sample, this clone was seen a few times. This chain links TRBV7-9 with TRBJ2-1, with a weak D call TRBD1 (6 bases). CDR1 and CDR2 from the germline V gene are SEHNR and FQNEAQ (reference sequence). With 5 bases removed from V and 8 bases from J, the gap between germline ends came to 19 bases. This CDR3 comprises 15 residues. CDR3 coding DNA: TGTGCCAGCAGCGACATTTCCAGGGGTGGGGATGAGCAGTTCTTC. Its translation: CASSDISRGGDEQFF.

This clone was found a few times. The chain uses TRBV28 and TRBJ2-2, with D uncertain. The CDR3 has 13 amino acids. V was trimmed by 11 bases and J by 1 base, leaving 11 bases between them. In germline, CDR1 is MDHEN, CDR2 SYDVKM. This CDR3 is CAVPNRNTGELFF. The CDR3 nucleotides are TGTGCCGTCCCGAACAGGAACACCGGGGAGCTGTTTTTT.

Only a few counts were recorded for this clone. This chain uses TRBV18 with TRBJ2-1; D remains unclear. V was pared by 3 bases and J by 5 bases, with 8 bases between. The V gene's germline CDR1 is KGHSH and CDR2 LQKENI. This CDR3 comprises 13 residues. The CDR3: CASSPGRNNEQFF. The CDR3 region has the DNA TGTGCCAGCTCACCGGGCAGAAACAATGAGCAGTTCTTC.

A single count supports this clone. J is TRBJ1-4 and V is TRBV15, with 12 bases that match TRBD1. This CDR3 has 16 amino acids. The V gene end was trimmed by 3 bases and the J gene end by 8 bases; junction bases not matched to a gene: 7. Germline CDR1 reads LNHNV; CDR2 reads YYDKDF (reference sequence). The CDR3 region is CATSRVSGTGGEKLFF. The CDR3 nucleotides are TGTGCCACCAGCAGGGTCTCCGGGACAGGGGGCGAAAAACTGTTTTTT.

This chain uses TRBV7-9 with TRBJ2-4; TRBD2 might be the D (5 bases). V lost 9 bases and J lost 0, with 15 bases in between. The CDR3 spans 15 residues. The germline V gene has CDR1 SEHNR and CDR2 FQNEAQ (reference sequence). CDR3 loop: CASSPRGLAKNIQYF. CDR3 in DNA: TGTGCCAGTTCACCTCGAGGGCTAGCCAAAAACATTCAGTACTTC.

DNA of the CDR3: TGTGCCAGCAGTCGGCTAAGCGGGGCAGATACGCAGTATTTT. It yields the protein CASSRLSGADTQYF. The chain has TRBV9 and TRBJ2-3; 7 positions agree with TRBD2. In germline, CDR1 is SGDLS, CDR2 YYNGEE. This CDR3 has 14 amino acids. The J segment lost 4 bases and the V segment lost 5 bases, leaving 7 bases of the junction unmatched.

This rearrangement joins TRBV19 to TRBJ1-5; perhaps TRBD1 as D (5 bases). Germline V gene lookup returns CDR1 LNHDA and CDR2 SQIVND (reference sequence). V lost 7 bases to trimming and J lost 3 bases, with 10 bases between them. The CDR3 is 13 residues long. CDR3 DNA: TGTGCCAGTAACGCCAGGGTCAATCAGCCCCAGCATTTT. Its translation is CASNARVNQPQHF.

The chain joins TRBV7-3 to TRBJ2-1; 9 bases match TRBD1. After removal of 4 bases from V and 6 bases from J, the junction contained 7 bases not matched to a gene. Germline lookup yields CDR1 SGHTA and CDR2 FQGTGA. The CDR3 spans 15 residues. CDR3 DNA sequence: TGTGCCAGCAGCTGGGGACAGGGTAGGGTCAATGAGCAGTTCTTC. Translated, it gives CASSWGQGRVNEQFF. The full variable domain, in which reference TRBV7-3 and TRBJ2-1 provide the parts outside the CDR3, is GAGVSQTPSNKVTEKGKYVELRCDPISGHTALYWYRQSLGQGPEFLIYFQGTGAADDSGLPNDRFFAVRPEGSVSTLKIQRTERGDSAVYLCASSWGQGRVNEQFFGPGTRLTVL.

The V and J genes are TRBV7-2 and TRBJ2-5; D is perhaps TRBD2 (5 bases). The CDR3 length is 13 residues. Germline values: CDR1 SGHTA, CDR2 FQGNSA. The V end was cut by 2 bases, the J end by 4 bases, with 8 bases between. The CDR3 nucleotides read TGTGCCAGCAGCTTACTAGGGAGAGAGACCCAGTACTTC. Its protein is CASSLLGRETQYF.

Of note for this clone: Other DNA sequences of this sample code for an identical CDR3. The rearrangement links TRBV27 to TRBJ2-3; TRBD2 matches at 10 bases. Losses at the gene ends were 4 bases for V and 0 bases for J; bases not matched to a gene: 4. In germline, CDR1 is MNHEY, CDR2 SMNVEV (reference sequence). The CDR3 totals 16 residues. The CDR3 loop is CASSSLAGVSTDTQYF. The CDR3 DNA sequence: TGTGCCAGCAGTTCGCTAGCGGGAGTCAGCACAGATACGCAGTATTTT.

The rearrangement links TRBV7-8 to TRBJ2-7; weak D call: TRBD1 (6 bases). The CDR3 contains 12 residues. V lost 6 bases and J lost 4, with 10 bases in between. Germline V gene lookup returns CDR1 SGHVS and CDR2 FQNEAQ. The CDR3: CASRDRSYEQYF. The CDR3 nucleotides read TGTGCCAGCAGGGACAGATCGTACGAGCAGTACTTC.

The chain uses TRBV6-1 and TRBJ1-1, with 9 bases aligning to TRBD1. Germline CDR1 is MNHNS and CDR2 is SASEGT. The V segment lost 7 bases and the J segment 5 bases; nucleotides outside the gene matches: 8. This CDR3 has 14 residues. This CDR3 is CASNTGQGWTEAFF. The CDR3 DNA follows: TGTGCCAGCAACACCGGACAGGGGTGGACTGAAGCTTTCTTT.

V is TRBV5-1 and J is TRBJ2-7, with a weak D call TRBD1 (6 bases). CDR3 length: 15 residues. V lost 0 bases and J 0 bases, leaving 10 bases between the germline ends. The germline V gene has CDR1 SGHRS and CDR2 YFSETQ. CDR3 DNA: TGCGCCAGCAGCTTGGATCAGGGGCCCTCCTACGAGCAGTACTTC. It yields the protein CASSLDQGPSYEQYF.

The rearrangement uses TRBV29-1 and TRBJ1-2; 7 bases agree with TRBD1. The J segment lost 4 bases and the V segment lost 6 bases, leaving 11 bases of the junction unmatched. Germline values: CDR1 SQVTM, CDR2 ANQGSEA. The CDR3 contains 14 residues. CDR3 loop: CSVADRVPLYGYTF. CDR3 in DNA: TGCAGCGTGGCCGACAGGGTTCCACTCTATGGCTACACCTTC. Complete variable domain (other parts from reference TRBV29-1 and TRBJ1-2): SAVISQKPSRDICQRGTSLTIQCQVDSQVTMMFWYRQQPGQSLTLIATANQGSEATYESGFVIDKFPISRPNLTFSTLTVSNMSPEDSSIYLCSVADRVPLYGYTFGSGTRLTVV.

This clone has only a few counts. The rearrangement links TRBV15 to TRBJ2-5, with 7 bases identical to TRBD2. V was clipped by 0 bases and J by 3 bases; unmatched bases: 10. CDR1 and CDR2 from the germline V gene are LNHNV and YYDKDF (reference sequence). The CDR3 has 17 residues. The chain's CDR3 is CATSRDLPASGEETQYF. CDR3 bases: TGTGCCACCAGCAGAGACCTACCCGCTAGCGGAGAAGAGACCCAGTACTTC.

This clone was picked up one time. This chain links TRBV4-1 with TRBJ2-1, with D possibly being TRBD2 (6 bases). Trimming removed 7 bases from V and 2 bases from J, with 18 bases in between. CDR1 is MGHRA and CDR2 is YSYEKL in the germline V gene. The CDR3 sequence is 16 residues long. The CDR3 bases are TGCGCCAGCAAAAACTCTAGCGCCTCTACCTACAATGAGCAGTTCTTC. This gives the protein CASKNSSASTYNEQFF.

The V call is TRBV4-3, the J call TRBJ1-1; D call uncertain. In germline, CDR1 is LGHNA, CDR2 YSLEER. Deletions cut 3 bases from V and 2 bases from J, with 7 bases between. This CDR3 region has 13 residues. The CDR3 coding sequence is TGCGCCAGCAGCCAGAAAGCAAACACTGAAGCTTTCTTT. This sequence encodes CASSQKANTEAFF.

The chain recombines TRBV11-2 with TRBJ1-2; a possible D gene is TRBD1 (6 bases). CDR3 length: 15 residues. Germline values: CDR1 SGHAT, CDR2 FQNNGV. The V end was cut by 4 bases, the J end by 3 bases, with 15 bases between. The CDR3 protein is CASSSLRQADYGYTF. DNA of the CDR3: TGTGCCAGCAGCTCCCTCCGACAGGCAGACTATGGCTACACCTTC.

The sample holds a few counts of this clone. V is TRBV5-1 and J is TRBJ1-1; D is perhaps TRBD1 (6 bases). The CDR3 loop spans 14 amino acids. Looked up from germline, CDR1 is SGHRS and CDR2 is YFSETQ. The V end lost 2 bases, the J end lost 3 bases, and 11 bases lay between the germline ends. Here the CDR3 DNA reads TGCGCCAGCAGCTTCAACCAGGGGTACACTGAAGCTTTCTTT. This codes for CASSFNQGYTEAFF.

The rearrangement links TRBV5-6 to TRBJ2-5, with TRBD2 matching 8 bases. This CDR3 has 19 residues. The V gene end was trimmed by 0 bases and the J gene end by 5 bases; junction bases not matched to a gene: 18. CDR1 and CDR2 (germline): SGHDT, YYEEEE. CDR3 amino acids: CASSLEGSGAPGGLETQYF. The DNA for the CDR3 is TGTGCCAGCAGCTTGGAAGGTAGCGGGGCACCGGGAGGGCTCGAGACCCAGTACTTC.

This clone was detected a few times. The chain recombines TRBV9 with TRBJ2-2; TRBD1 matches at 8 bases. This CDR3 has 16 residues. The J segment lost 1 base and the V segment lost 7 bases, leaving 9 bases of the junction unmatched. CDR1 SGDLS and CDR2 YYNGEE come from the germline V gene. CDR3 protein: CASSQAGTGNTGELFF. DNA of the CDR3: TGTGCCAGCTCTCAAGCCGGGACAGGGAACACCGGGGAGCTGTTTTTT.

Only one count was recorded for this clone. The chain combines TRBV7-9 with TRBJ2-7, with D possibly being TRBD1 (6 bases). Germline V lookup: CDR1 SEHNR, CDR2 FQNEAQ (reference sequence). The CDR3 length is 13 residues. Trimming removed 5 bases at V and 3 bases at J, with 11 bases between. In nucleotides, the CDR3 is TGTGCCAGCAGCATAGGACAGATCTACGAGCAGTACTTC. The encoded protein is CASSIGQIYEQYF.